The 23 T cell receptor beta chains below were found in one sample sequenced in a study of cytotoxic CD8 clonotypes in ibrutinib-treated CLL. Method: immunoSEQ multiplex PCR; TCRdb's copy keeps in-frame clones and lacks some. The data show 160,000 or so clones, roughly 80% seen once. Specimen: PBMCs, collected after 24 months of ibrutinib treatment. These receptors were obtained from a human donor with chronic lymphocytic leukemia.

This chain links TRBV19 with TRBJ1-1; D not resolved. Trimming pared 7 bases from V and 4 bases from J, leaving 13 bases between. The CDR3 has 13 residues. Germline CDR1 reads LNHDA; CDR2 reads SQIVND (reference sequence). The CDR3 DNA reads as TGTGCCAGTATCCCAGGATGGACCACTGAAGCTTTCTTT. Residues: CASIPGWTTEAFF.

The chain carries TRBV28 and TRBJ2-7, with D possibly TRBD2 on 5 matching bases. CDR3 size: 15 residues. V lost 6 bases and J 4 bases, leaving 19 bases between the germline ends. From germline, CDR1 is MDHEN and CDR2 SYDVKM. CDR3 in amino acids: CASSSPEGTRYEQYF. The CDR3 DNA reads as TGTGCCAGCAGCTCTCCTGAGGGTACAAGGTACGAGCAGTACTTC.

The gene calls are TRBV5-5 and TRBJ2-1; 7 bases map to TRBD1. Germline CDR1 reads SGHKS; CDR2 reads YYEKEE (reference sequence). J gave up 6 bases and V 4 bases, and 4 bases lay outside the gene matches. The CDR3 has 13 amino acids. DNA of the CDR3: TGTGCCAGCAGCCCCTGGACAGGCAATGAGCAGTTCTTC. This codes for CASSPWTGNEQFF.

About this clone itself: Different DNA sequences within this sample yield the same CDR3. This CDR3 reads CASSIQGRSNQPQHF. CDR3 bases: TGTGCCAGTAGTATCCAAGGACGGTCGAATCAGCCCCAGCATTTT. This sequence joins TRBV19 and TRBJ1-5; D gene unclear. V dropped 3 bases and J dropped 4 bases, with 13 bases sitting between them. This CDR3 has 15 residues. From germline, CDR1 is LNHDA and CDR2 SQIVND (reference sequence).

This clone was detected only a few times. This sequence joins TRBV30 and TRBJ2-1; either TRBD1 or TRBD2 may fit D (5 bases each). The length of the CDR3 is 17 residues. Germline V gives CDR1 GTSNPN, CDR2 SVGIG (reference sequence). V lost 1 base, J lost 9 bases, and 25 bases lay in between. CDR3 sequence reads: CAWSGGGTSLLGSEQFF. CDR3 bases: TGTGCCTGGAGTGGCGGTGGGACGAGCCTCCTGGGTAGTGAGCAGTTCTTC.

This clone was counted a single time. The sample contains more than one DNA sequence encoding this CDR3. This rearrangement joins TRBV7-2 to TRBJ1-5; D is uncertain. CDR3 length equals 15 residues. Trimming removed 1 base at V and 2 bases at J, with 9 bases between. The germline CDR1 and CDR2 sequences are SGHTA and FQGNSA. CDR3 in DNA: TGTGCCAGCAGCTTAGGAGGTCCCGGCAATCAGCCCCAGCATTTT. It yields the protein CASSLGGPGNQPQHF.

The CDR3 spells CASTPGGRENNSPLHF. As DNA, the CDR3 is TGTGCCAGCACCCCAGGCGGAAGGGAAAACAATTCACCCCTCCACTTT. The chain couples TRBV21-1 to TRBJ1-6. TRBV21-1 is labeled a pseudogene. This CDR3 is 16 amino acids long.

The J gene is TRBJ2-1, the V gene TRBV25-1; D perhaps matches TRBD2 (9 bases). The germline gives CDR1 MGHDK, CDR2 SYGVNS. There are 18 residues in the CDR3. V was clipped by 2 bases and J by 7 bases, with 24 bases between them. In DNA, the CDR3 is TGTGCCAGCAGTGAACCCGCGGCTAGCGGGAACAGGGGGAATGAGCAGTTCTTC. This translates into CASSEPAASGNRGNEQFF.

The CDR3 DNA follows: TGCGCCAGCAGTCCTCAGGTTAACTATGGCTACACCTTC. Translating it yields CASSPQVNYGYTF. The genes are TRBV5-1 and TRBJ1-2; D remains unclear. V lost 5 bases to trimming and J lost 1 base, with 9 bases between them. The CDR3 runs 13 residues. CDR1 is SGHRS and CDR2 is YFSETQ in the germline V gene.

This chain uses TRBV5-6 with TRBJ2-1; D is unresolved. The germline V gene has CDR1 SGHDT and CDR2 YYEEEE. V shed 0 bases and J shed 2 bases, with 15 bases lying between them. This CDR3 comprises 17 residues. The CDR3 here is CASSLVFGPVTYNEQFF. CDR3 bases: TGTGCCAGCAGCTTGGTTTTCGGCCCCGTCACCTACAATGAGCAGTTCTTC.

The chain is built from TRBV9 and TRBJ1-6; 11 bases are a match to TRBD1. The junction had 0 bases not matched to a gene; V was cut back by 0 bases and J by 7 bases. The germline V gene encodes CDR1 SGDLS and CDR2 YYNGEE. This CDR3 is 15 amino acids long. The CDR3 sequence: CASSVGDRGNSPLHF. The CDR3 coding sequence is TGTGCCAGCAGCGTAGGGGACAGGGGGAATTCACCCCTCCACTTT.

The rearrangement links TRBV4-2 to TRBJ2-5; 10 positions agree with TRBD2. V lost 1 base and J lost 1; bases outside the gene matches: 6. This CDR3 spans 17 amino acids. Per the germline V gene, CDR1 is LGHNA and CDR2 is YNFKEQ. The CDR3 here is CASSQVFSGGPQETQYF. The DNA of the CDR3 is TGTGCCAGCAGCCAAGTATTTAGCGGGGGGCCCCAAGAGACCCAGTACTTC.

This clone has just one count. This chain uses TRBV30 with TRBJ1-2; D ambiguous. Germline V lookup: CDR1 GTSNPN, CDR2 SVGIG (reference sequence). This CDR3 is built from 11 residues. CDR3 region: CAHPLGSGYTF. DNA of the CDR3: TGTGCTCATCCCCTGGGAAGTGGCTACACCTTC. The full variable domain, completed using reference TRBV30 and TRBJ1-2, is SQTIHQWPATLVQPVGSPLSLECTVEGTSNPNLYWYRQAAGRGLQLLFYSVGIGQISSEVPQNLSASRPQDRQFILSSKKLLLSDSGFYLCAHPLGSGYTFGSGTRLTVV.

The chain joins TRBV18 to TRBJ1-1; D is ambiguous. The germline gives CDR1 KGHSH, CDR2 LQKENI. V was trimmed by 2 bases and J by 3 bases, leaving 4 bases between them. This CDR3 spans 12 amino acids. This CDR3 reads CASSPKDTEAFF. The CDR3 coding sequence is TGTGCCAGCTCACCAAAGGACACTGAAGCTTTCTTT.

The chain combines TRBV5-1 with TRBJ2-6, with D possibly TRBD1 on 6 matching bases. The germline V gene has CDR1 SGHRS and CDR2 YFSETQ. Trimming took off 2 bases at V and 4 bases at J, with 10 bases between the two ends. The CDR3 has 15 residues. CDR3 loop: CASSLQGSGANVLTF. The CDR3 DNA sequence: TGCGCCAGCAGCTTACAGGGCTCGGGGGCCAACGTCCTGACTTTC.

The rearrangement uses TRBV14 and TRBJ1-2, with TRBD1 identical over 7 bases. V shed 0 bases and J 0 bases; nucleotides not matched to a gene: 4. The CDR3 is made up of 16 amino acids. CDR1 is SGHDN and CDR2 is FVKESK in the germline V gene. CDR3 nucleotide sequence: TGTGCCAGCAGCCAAGACGGGACAGACTCTAACTATGGCTACACCTTC. This encodes CASSQDGTDSNYGYTF. The whole variable domain, filled in from reference TRBV14 and TRBJ1-2, reads EAGVTQFPSHSVIEKGQTVTLRCDPISGHDNLYWYRRVMGKEIKFLLHFVKESKQDESGMPNNRFLAERTGGTYSTLKVQPAELEDSGVYFCASSQDGTDSNYGYTFGSGTRLTVV.

The chain uses TRBV30 and TRBJ1-1, with 9 bases that match TRBD1. The V gene end was trimmed by 2 bases and the J gene end by 1 base; junction bases not matched to a gene: 2. The germline V gene encodes CDR1 GTSNPN and CDR2 SVGIG (reference sequence). There are 14 residues in the CDR3. CDR3 sequence: CAWSLGQGNTEAFF. The DNA for the CDR3 is TGTGCCTGGAGTTTGGGACAGGGGAACACTGAAGCTTTCTTT.

This clone has a single count. The genes are TRBV5-1 and TRBJ1-1; D is perhaps TRBD1 (6 bases). V lost 0 bases to trimming and J lost 0 bases, with 18 bases between them. Germline-derived CDR1 and CDR2 are SGHRS and YFSETQ. This CDR3 has 18 residues. The CDR3 here is CASSLAFAPGAMNTEAFF. CDR3 DNA: TGCGCCAGCAGCTTGGCCTTCGCCCCAGGGGCGATGAACACTGAAGCTTTCTTT.

V gene TRBV28 combines with J gene TRBJ1-3; D possibly corresponds to TRBD1 (5 bases). Trimming removed 2 bases from V and 0 bases from J, with 14 bases in between. The CDR3 consists of 17 residues. Germline V lookup: CDR1 MDHEN, CDR2 SYDVKM. CDR3 DNA: TGTGCCAGCAGTTTAACGGGACTGCTGAGCTCTGGAAACACCATATATTTT. Translation gives CASSLTGLLSSGNTIYF. Together with reference TRBV28 and TRBJ1-3, the CDR3 gives the full variable domain: DVKVTQSSRYLVKRTGEKVFLECVQDMDHENMFWYRQDPGLGLRLIYFSYDVKMKEKGDIPEGYSVSREKKERFSLILESASTNQTSMYLCASSLTGLLSSGNTIYFGEGSWLTVV.

For this clone: In the same sample, other DNA sequences code for this CDR3. This chain links TRBV30 with TRBJ1-5; D uncertain. V was clipped by 2 bases and J by 1 base, with 9 bases between them. The CDR3 loop spans 14 amino acids. Germline V gene data show CDR1 as GTSNPN and CDR2 as SVGIG (reference sequence). The CDR3: CAWSLGLSNQPQHF. The CDR3 DNA is TGTGCCTGGAGTCTGGGTCTGAGCAATCAGCCCCAGCATTTT.

The chain links TRBV29-1 to TRBJ1-1; D unclear. This CDR3 spans 12 amino acids. Trimming cost V 4 bases and J 1 base, with 7 bases left between them. Germline loops: CDR1 SQVTM, CDR2 ANQGSEA. The CDR3 sequence is CSVVIGNTEAFF. CDR3 sequence (DNA): TGCAGCGTTGTCATAGGGAACACTGAAGCTTTCTTT.

The chain carries TRBV2 and TRBJ1-5; tentative D call: TRBD1 (5 bases). V was shortened by 7 bases and J by 0 bases, with 16 bases between the two germline ends. The CDR3 totals 16 residues. Germline lookup yields CDR1 SNHLY and CDR2 FYNNEI. CDR3 nucleotide sequence: TGTGCCAGCAAAATTAGGGACGGAGATAGCAATCAGCCCCAGCATTTT. Translated, it gives CASKIRDGDSNQPQHF.

J is TRBJ2-1 and V is TRBV29-1; tentatively, D is TRBD2 (7 bases). The CDR3 length is 15 residues. CDR1 and CDR2 (germline): SQVTM, ANQGSEA. V was shortened by 8 bases and J by 5 bases, with 22 bases between the two germline ends. The CDR3 loop reads CSSPRAGALNNEQFF. CDR3 bases: TGCAGCTCCCCCAGGGCGGGGGCCCTAAACAATGAGCAGTTCTTC.